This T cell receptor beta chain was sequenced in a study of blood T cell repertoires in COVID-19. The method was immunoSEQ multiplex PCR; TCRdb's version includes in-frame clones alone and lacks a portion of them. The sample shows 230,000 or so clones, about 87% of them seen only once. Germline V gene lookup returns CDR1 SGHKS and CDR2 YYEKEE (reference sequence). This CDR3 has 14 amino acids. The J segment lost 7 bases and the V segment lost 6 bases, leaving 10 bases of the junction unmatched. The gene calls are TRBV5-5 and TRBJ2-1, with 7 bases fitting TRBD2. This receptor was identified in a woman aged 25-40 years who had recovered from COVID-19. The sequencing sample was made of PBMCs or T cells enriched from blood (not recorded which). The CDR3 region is CASIEVGGKNEQFF. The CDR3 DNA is TGTGCCAGCATCGAGGTCGGGGGGAAAAATGAGCAGTTCTTC.